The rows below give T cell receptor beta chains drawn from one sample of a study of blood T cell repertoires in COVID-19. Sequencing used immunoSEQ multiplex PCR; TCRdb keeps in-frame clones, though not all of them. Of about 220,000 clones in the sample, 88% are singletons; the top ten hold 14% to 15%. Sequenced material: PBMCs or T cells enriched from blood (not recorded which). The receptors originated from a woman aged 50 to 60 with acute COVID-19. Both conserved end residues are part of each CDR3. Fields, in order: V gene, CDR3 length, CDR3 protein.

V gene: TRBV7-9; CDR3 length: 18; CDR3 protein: CASSPLGLGTAGANVLTF
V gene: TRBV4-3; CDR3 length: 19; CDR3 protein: CASSQDSGLAGAGANVLTF
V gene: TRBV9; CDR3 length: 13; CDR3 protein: CASSVRHTGELFF
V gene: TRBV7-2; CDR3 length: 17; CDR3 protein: CASSLVPIDRPDTEAFF
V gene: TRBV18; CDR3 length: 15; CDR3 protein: CASSPPNRVNYGYTF
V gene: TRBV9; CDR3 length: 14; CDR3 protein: CASSVQGAGETQYF
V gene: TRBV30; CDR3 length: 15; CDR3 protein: CAWSLIGQGGLEQYF
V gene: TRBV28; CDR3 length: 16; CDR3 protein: CASRSGQYSGANVLTF
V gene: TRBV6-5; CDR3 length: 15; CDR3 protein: CASSPTGQANYGYTF
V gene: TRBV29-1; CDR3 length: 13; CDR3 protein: CSAGQIGNYGYTF
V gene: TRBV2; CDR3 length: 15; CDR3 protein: CASSRSGRYQETQYF